This T cell receptor beta chain derives from a study of blood T cell repertoires in COVID-19. Across the study: Samples of COVID-19 (acute and convalescent) were obtained from the United States, Italy and Spain. From T cells, B-cell-depleted T cells, or PBMCs came the material, which was cDNA or gDNA.

The V gene's germline CDR1 is LNHDA and CDR2 SQIVND (reference sequence). Trimming took 8 bases from V and 0 from J, leaving 19 bases between them. This CDR3 is 16 amino acids long. As handled by the study authors: The assay estimated nucleated cells by amplifying reference gene primers. The protocol was immunoSEQ multiplex PCR, while the TCRdb copy is restricted to in-frame clones and leaves out a portion. The DNA gave D and trimming, while V, J and clone size come from that table. The sample records roughly 200,000 clones, approximately 88% being singletons. The material sequenced was peripheral blood. This sequence originates from a man aged 35 to 55 with acute or convalescent COVID-19. The rearrangement uses TRBV19 and TRBJ1-1, with D possibly matching TRBD1 (6 bases). CDR3: CASRPLGAVMNTEAFF. The CDR3 nucleotides are TGTGCCAGTCGACCCCTGGGGGCGGTGATGAACACTGAAGCTTTCTTT.